The 2 T cell receptor beta chains in this list originate from one sample, sequenced in a study of T cell repertoires in cytomegalovirus infection. TCRdb recomputed calls from the reads with MiXCR, one row per CDR3 protein. The repertoire consists of nearly 650,000 distinct CDR3 sequences, with 24% occurring once and the leading ten covering 7% to 9%. Material for sequencing was CD8+ T cells from PBMCs. Receptors originate from a human donor in good health (CMV status not recorded). Some clones in this sample may be carry-over from other donors' samples.

This clonotype was observed a few times. The V and J genes are TRBV29-1 and TRBJ2-1; 12 nucleotides agree with TRBD2. This CDR3 is 18 amino acids long. Germline assignment: CDR1 SQVTM and CDR2 ANQGSEA. J lost 0 bases, V lost 6 bases, and 12 bases had no gene match. The CDR3 nucleotides read TGCAGCGTCGCTGGACTAGCGGGACCAAGGAGCTCCTACAATGAGCAGTTCTTC. Protein: CSVAGLAGPRSSYNEQFF.

The DNA for the CDR3 is TGCAGTGCTAGAGATCGAGGGACAATTTACAATGAGCAGTTCTTC. Protein: CSARDRGTIYNEQFF. This chain connects TRBV20-1 to TRBJ2-1; tentatively, D is TRBD1 (6 bases). The length of the CDR3 is 15 residues. The germline V gene has CDR1 DFQATT and CDR2 SNEGSKA (reference sequence). V dropped 0 bases and J dropped 4 bases, with 13 bases sitting between them.